This TCR beta chain was captured in a study of T cell repertoires in cytomegalovirus infection. Each CDR3 protein gets one entry after TCRdb re-called the reads with MiXCR. The data hold about 68,000 distinct CDR3 sequences, with 20% to 25% observed a single time. CDR3 length: 13 amino acids. The germline V and J ends were trimmed by 5 bases and 2 bases, with 9 bases remaining between them. CDR1 and CDR2 (germline): MNHNS, SASEGT. This clonotype has a handful of counts. Its antigen is unknown. This chain links TRBV6-1 with TRBJ1-2, with D tentatively TRBD1 (6 bases). The source material was PBMCs, sequenced either directly or after in vitro stimulation (not recorded which). The clonotype originates from a human donor in good health (CMV status not recorded). Some clones in this sample may be carry-over from other donors' samples. The CDR3 spells CASSRTANYGYTF. CDR3 DNA sequence: TGTGCCAGCAGTAGGACAGCAAACTATGGCTACACCTTC.